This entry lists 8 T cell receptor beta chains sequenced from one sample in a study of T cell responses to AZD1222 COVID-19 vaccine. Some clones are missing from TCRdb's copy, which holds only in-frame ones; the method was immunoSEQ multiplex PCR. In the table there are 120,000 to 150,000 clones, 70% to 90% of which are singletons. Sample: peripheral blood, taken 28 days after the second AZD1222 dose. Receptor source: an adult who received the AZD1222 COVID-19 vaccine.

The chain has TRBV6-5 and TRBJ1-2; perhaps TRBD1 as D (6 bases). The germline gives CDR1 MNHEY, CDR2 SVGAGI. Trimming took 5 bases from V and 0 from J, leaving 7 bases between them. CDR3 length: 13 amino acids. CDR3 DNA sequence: TGTGCCAGCAGTAGACAGGCTAACTATGGCTACACCTTC. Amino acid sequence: CASSRQANYGYTF.

The CDR3, as DNA: TGTGCTTTGGGTGCCGAGGACCGGTACGAGCAGTACTTC. It codes for CALGAEDRYEQYF. The chain has TRBV30 and TRBJ2-7; D is unclear. The CDR3 is 13 amino acids. Germline lookup yields CDR1 GTSNPN and CDR2 SVGIG (reference sequence).

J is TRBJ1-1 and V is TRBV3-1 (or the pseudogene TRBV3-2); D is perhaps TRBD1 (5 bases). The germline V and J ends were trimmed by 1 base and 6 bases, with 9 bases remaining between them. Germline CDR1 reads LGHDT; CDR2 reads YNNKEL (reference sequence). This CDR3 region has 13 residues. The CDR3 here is CASSQGAGAEAFF. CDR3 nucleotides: TGTGCCAGCAGCCAAGGGGCGGGGGCTGAAGCTTTCTTT.

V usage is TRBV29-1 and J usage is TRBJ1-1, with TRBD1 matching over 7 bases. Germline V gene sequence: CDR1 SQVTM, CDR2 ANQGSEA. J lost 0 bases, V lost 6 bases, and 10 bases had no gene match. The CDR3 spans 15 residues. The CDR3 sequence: CSVRRGTDMNTEAFF. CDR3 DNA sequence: TGCAGCGTCAGAAGAGGGACAGACATGAACACTGAAGCTTTCTTT.

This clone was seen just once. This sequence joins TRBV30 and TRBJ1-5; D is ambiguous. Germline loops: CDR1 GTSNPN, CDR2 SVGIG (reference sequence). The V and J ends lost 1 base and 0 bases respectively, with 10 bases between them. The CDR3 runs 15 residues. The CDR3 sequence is CAWSERVRSNQPQHF. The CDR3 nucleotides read TGTGCCTGGAGTGAAAGGGTTCGTAGCAATCAGCCCCAGCATTTT.

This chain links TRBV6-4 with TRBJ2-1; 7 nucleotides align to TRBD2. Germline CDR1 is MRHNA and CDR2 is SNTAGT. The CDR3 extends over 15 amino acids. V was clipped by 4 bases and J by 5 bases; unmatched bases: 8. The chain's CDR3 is CASSGPSGVHNEQFF. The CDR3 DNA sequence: TGTGCCAGCAGTGGCCCCAGCGGGGTTCACAATGAGCAGTTCTTC.

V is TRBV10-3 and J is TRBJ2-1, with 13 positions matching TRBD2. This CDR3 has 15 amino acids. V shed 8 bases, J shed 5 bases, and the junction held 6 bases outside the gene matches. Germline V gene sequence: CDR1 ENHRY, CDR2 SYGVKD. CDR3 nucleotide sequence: TGTGCCATCCTGAGGACTAGCGGGAGAAACAATGAGCAGTTCTTC. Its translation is CAILRTSGRNNEQFF.

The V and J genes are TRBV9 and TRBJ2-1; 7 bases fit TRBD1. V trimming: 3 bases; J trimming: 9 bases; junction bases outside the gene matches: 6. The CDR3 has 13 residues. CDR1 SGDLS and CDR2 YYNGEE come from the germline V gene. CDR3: CASSEGQLSEQFF. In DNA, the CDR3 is TGTGCCAGCAGCGAGGGACAGTTGAGTGAGCAGTTCTTC.